This TCR beta chain was sequenced during a study of cytomegalovirus exposure and HLA in healthy donors. To note about this clone: The antigen remains unidentified.

This cohort consisted of healthy bone marrow donors. Study-wide points: What a later analysis reportedly showed was that an Asian-associated ancestry cluster had fewer N-insertions than the roughly 700-donor mean. Reports indicate that TCR beta sequences accurately predicted the HLA-A and HLA-B alleles of most subjects.

Both 60 Vbeta primers and 13 Jbeta primers went into the PCR. Produced via immunoSEQ multiplex PCR; TCRdb's table is partial and in-frame only. The sample contains roughly 140,000 clones, roughly four fifths of which appear only once. The sequenced sample consisted of PBMCs. This receptor was obtained from a male donor in good health and CMV-seronegative.

The CDR3 loop is CASSSLGEVLLYGYTF. The CDR3 DNA follows: TGTGCCAGCAGTAGTCTCGGGGAGGTTCTCCTCTATGGCTACACCTTC. V and J are TRBV13 and TRBJ1-2; D gene uncertain. Germline V gene lookup returns CDR1 PRHDT and CDR2 FYEKMQ (reference sequence). The germline V and J ends were trimmed by 6 bases and 4 bases, with 21 bases remaining between them. The CDR3 runs to 16 residues. Variable domain in full (rest from reference TRBV13 and TRBJ1-2): AAGVIQSPRHLIKEKRETATLKCYPIPRHDTVYWYQQGPGQDPQFLISFYEKMQSDKGSIPDRFSAQQFSDYHSELNMSSLELGDSALYFCASSSLGEVLLYGYTFGSGTRLTVV.